This passage covers 5 T cell receptor beta chains from one sample sequenced in a study of response to subunit inactivated influenza vaccine. From the RT-PCR reads, TCRdb called clonotypes with MiXCR, one entry per CDR3 protein. The table lists roughly 570,000 distinct CDR3 sequences, under 15% of them singletons. The sequencing here drew on PBMCs from blood, taken 40 to 50 days after vaccination. Source of these receptors: a man between 50 and 59 years old who received an inactivated influenza vaccine.

This clonotype has only a few counts. This chain uses TRBV5-1 with TRBJ2-7, with 10 bases aligning to TRBD1. In germline, CDR1 is SGHRS, CDR2 YFSETQ. Unmatched junction bases numbered 4, after V lost 3 bases and J lost 1 base. The CDR3 is made up of 15 amino acids. The CDR3 DNA follows: TGCGCCAGCAGCTCAGGACAGGGGGGATCCTACGAGCAGTACTTC. This gives the protein CASSSGQGGSYEQYF.

In the case of this clonotype: This likely reflects a read error, since a far larger clone is one base away. This chain links TRBV7-3 with TRBJ1-1; 7 nucleotides line up with TRBD1. The germline V gene has CDR1 SGHTA and CDR2 FQGTGA. This CDR3 has 13 residues. After removal of 4 bases from V and 3 bases from J, the junction contained 2 bases not matched to a gene. The CDR3 DNA follows: TGTGCCAGCAGCTCGACAGGGCACACTGAAGCTTTCTTT. Encoded protein: CASSSTGHTEAFF.

J is TRBJ2-7 and V is TRBV6-1; 10 nucleotides line up with TRBD2. This CDR3 contains 14 residues. V trimming: 10 bases; J trimming: 7 bases; junction bases outside the gene matches: 13. Germline V gives CDR1 MNHNS, CDR2 SASEGT. The CDR3, as DNA: TGTGCCACCGGACCGGGACTAGCGCCCCTGGAGCAGTACTTC. Amino acids: CATGPGLAPLEQYF.

This clonotype has a handful of counts. J is TRBJ2-7 and V is TRBV25-1; TRBD1 aligns across 12 bases. The CDR3 totals 14 residues. Germline lookup yields CDR1 MGHDK and CDR2 SYGVNS. V lost 4 bases, J lost 6 bases, and 4 bases stayed unmatched. The CDR3 reads CASSAWDRGPEQYF. In DNA, the CDR3 is TGTGCCAGCAGTGCGTGGGACAGGGGGCCCGAGCAGTACTTC.

The CDR3 reads CASIDRGYEQYF. The DNA of the CDR3 is TGTGCCAGCATCGACAGGGGTTACGAGCAGTACTTC. The chain combines TRBV7-9 with TRBJ2-7; 8 bases match TRBD1. Germline assignment: CDR1 SEHNR and CDR2 FQNEAQ (reference sequence). The CDR3 covers 12 residues. Trimming took 7 bases from V and 4 from J; bases not matched to a gene: 3.